The next 20 T cell receptor beta chains were all read from a single sample in a study of blood T cell repertoires in COVID-19. Clones were read by immunoSEQ multiplex PCR, and TCRdb kept only the in-frame ones, dropping some. Among under 200,000 clones listed, over 80% were seen once. The sequencing sample was made of peripheral blood. The receptors here all came from a woman in her sixties or seventies with acute or convalescent COVID-19.

In its sample, this clone was seen once. The chain has TRBV6-5 and TRBJ1-5; D unresolved. V was trimmed by 0 bases and J by 7 bases, leaving 10 bases between them. The CDR3 consists of 14 residues. CDR1 and CDR2 (germline): MNHEY, SVGAGI. CDR3 region: CASSYSPGGQPQHF. The CDR3 coding sequence is TGTGCCAGCAGTTACTCCCCAGGAGGGCAGCCCCAGCATTTT.

This clone showed up just a few times. The rearrangement uses TRBV30 and TRBJ2-5; possible D gene TRBD2, 7 bases. V was clipped by 0 bases and J by 4 bases, with 12 bases between them. There are 14 residues in the CDR3. The germline CDR1 and CDR2 sequences are GTSNPN and SVGIG (reference sequence). DNA of the CDR3: TGTGCCTGGAGTGTGGGGGGGGCCGGAGAGACCCAGTACTTC. Translated: CAWSVGGAGETQYF.

The chain recombines TRBV5-1 with TRBJ2-7; 7 nucleotides line up with TRBD2. Germline V CDR1 and CDR2: SGHRS, YFSETQ. CDR3 size: 13 residues. The V segment lost 7 bases and the J segment 6 bases; nucleotides outside the gene matches: 10. CDR3 in DNA: TGCGCCAGCGGGGAGGGGTCTGGGGGCGAGCAGTACTTC. It encodes CASGEGSGGEQYF.

This rearrangement joins TRBV18 to TRBJ1-6; 10 nucleotides line up with TRBD1. Per the germline V gene, CDR1 is KGHSH and CDR2 is LQKENI. The CDR3 has 14 amino acids. The V gene end was trimmed by 5 bases and the J gene end by 10 bases; junction bases not matched to a gene: 5. CDR3 amino acids: CASSGGTGESPLHF. The CDR3 region has the DNA TGTGCCAGCTCAGGCGGGACAGGGGAATCACCCCTCCACTTT.

The V call is TRBV10-1, the J call TRBJ2-1; TRBD1 matches at 11 bases. The CDR3 sequence is 16 residues long. The V and J ends lost 4 bases and 2 bases, in that order; junction bases with no gene match: 4. Germline values: CDR1 WNHNN, CDR2 SYGVQD (reference sequence). The CDR3, as DNA: TGCGCCAGCAGTGGGACGGGACAGGGGGCCTACAATGAGCAGTTCTTC. Amino acids: CASSGTGQGAYNEQFF.

This rearrangement joins TRBV5-8 to TRBJ2-7, with TRBD2 matching 10 bases. The ends lost 7 bases at V and 6 bases at J; junction bases unmatched: 16. The CDR3 consists of 16 residues. Germline V gene lookup returns CDR1 SGHTS and CDR2 YDEGEE. The CDR3 sequence is CASRKVGSGGAREQYF. CDR3 nucleotides: TGTGCCAGCCGCAAAGTCGGGAGCGGGGGGGCTCGCGAGCAGTACTTC.

This chain links TRBV2 with TRBJ2-7; D perhaps matches TRBD1 (5 bases). In germline, CDR1 is SNHLY, CDR2 FYNNEI. V shed 3 bases and J shed 6 bases, with 18 bases lying between them. This CDR3 comprises 15 residues. The CDR3 here is CASSDSGRGKSEQYF. The CDR3 nucleotides read TGTGCCAGCAGTGACTCGGGTAGGGGAAAGAGCGAGCAGTACTTC.

J is TRBJ2-7 and V is TRBV27; possibly TRBD2 for D (5 bases). CDR3 size: 16 residues. From germline, CDR1 is MNHEY and CDR2 SMNVEV (reference sequence). The V end was cut by 5 bases, the J end by 0 bases, with 17 bases between. The CDR3 coding sequence is TGTGCCAGCAGTCGCGGGTTCGCTGAATCCTCCTACGAGCAGTACTTC. It encodes CASSRGFAESSYEQYF.

The J gene is TRBJ1-2, the V gene TRBV18; 7 bases line up with TRBD1. Germline V gene lookup returns CDR1 KGHSH and CDR2 LQKENI. The V gene end was trimmed by 2 bases and the J gene end by 2 bases; junction bases not matched to a gene: 8. The CDR3 sequence is 16 residues long. The CDR3 DNA sequence: TGTGCCAGCTCACCATATAGGCAGGGGGAGAACTATGGCTACACCTTC. Translated: CASSPYRQGENYGYTF.

This clone has just a few counts. The genes are TRBV9 and TRBJ2-1; 7 bases agree with TRBD2. The ends lost 0 bases at V and 6 bases at J; junction bases unmatched: 9. This CDR3 comprises 16 residues. Germline V gene lookup returns CDR1 SGDLS and CDR2 YYNGEE. The CDR3 here is CASSVDGGSRSNEQFF. DNA for the CDR3: TGTGCCAGCAGCGTAGACGGGGGGTCCCGGAGCAATGAGCAGTTCTTC.

The CDR3 DNA is TGTGCCAGCAGCTTATCGGGGGTGGGTGAAAAACTGTTTTTT. Protein sequence: CASSLSGVGEKLFF. This chain connects TRBV7-2 to TRBJ1-4; weak D call: TRBD1 (5 bases). This CDR3 region has 14 residues. Between the trimmed V and J ends, which lost 2 bases and 7 bases, there was a span of 11 bases. The germline V gene has CDR1 SGHTA and CDR2 FQGNSA.

The gene calls are TRBV4-1 and TRBJ1-2; D remains unclear. This CDR3 has 16 residues. Between the trimmed V and J ends, which lost 1 base and 4 bases, there was a span of 16 bases. Per the germline V gene, CDR1 is MGHRA and CDR2 is YSYEKL. CDR3 coding DNA: TGCGCCAGCAGCCAAGGTCTTGCTGGCAGTACCTATGGCTACACCTTC. It codes for CASSQGLAGSTYGYTF.

The table lists this clone with a few counts. The chain combines TRBV7-9 with TRBJ2-1, with D maybe TRBD1 (5 bases). CDR3 length: 14 residues. The germline V gene encodes CDR1 SEHNR and CDR2 FQNEAQ (reference sequence). Trimming took off 5 bases at V and 6 bases at J, with 14 bases between the two ends. Written as DNA, the CDR3 is TGTGCCAGCAGCGCTTCGGACACTCTCAATGAGCAGTTCTTC. This sequence encodes CASSASDTLNEQFF.

This chain connects TRBV28 to TRBJ2-1; 8 nucleotides agree with TRBD1. Per germline, CDR1 MDHEN and CDR2 SYDVKM. The CDR3 totals 16 residues. V lost 5 bases and J lost 5; bases outside the gene matches: 11. CDR3 nucleotides: TGTGCCAGCAGTCTCCTAACAGGGGGGTCCCACAATGAGCAGTTCTTC. Amino acid sequence: CASSLLTGGSHNEQFF. The variable domain in full, with the rest retrieved from reference TRBV28 and TRBJ2-1, is DVKVTQSSRYLVKRTGEKVFLECVQDMDHENMFWYRQDPGLGLRLIYFSYDVKMKEKGDIPEGYSVSREKKERFSLILESASTNQTSMYLCASSLLTGGSHNEQFFGPGTRLTVL.

The genes are TRBV28 and TRBJ1-1; 7 bases agree with TRBD1. V trimming: 5 bases; J trimming: 0 bases; junction bases outside the gene matches: 3. Germline V gives CDR1 MDHEN, CDR2 SYDVKM. The CDR3 covers 14 residues. The CDR3 sequence is CASSRGQMNTEAFF. CDR3 nucleotide sequence: TGTGCCAGCAGTCGGGGACAGATGAACACTGAAGCTTTCTTT.

The chain has TRBV6-1 and TRBJ1-6, with no clear D. The CDR3 loop spans 16 amino acids. In germline, CDR1 is MNHNS, CDR2 SASEGT. The V end lost 2 bases, the J end lost 3 bases, and 11 bases lay between the germline ends. CDR3 coding DNA: TGTGCCAGCAGTGAAAGTTTCGGGTACTATAATTCACCCCTCCACTTT. Translation: CASSESFGYYNSPLHF.

The rearrangement joins TRBV19 to TRBJ2-1; TRBD1 matches at 8 bases. Germline values: CDR1 LNHDA, CDR2 SQIVND (reference sequence). Losses at the gene ends were 7 bases for V and 0 bases for J; bases not matched to a gene: 5. The CDR3 runs 15 residues. Written as DNA, the CDR3 is TGTGCCAGTAAATGGGACAGGAGCTCCTACAATGAGCAGTTCTTC. It yields the protein CASKWDRSSYNEQFF.

The V and J genes are TRBV6-5 and TRBJ1-1; D remains ambiguous. Trimming left V 2 bases short and J 4 bases short, with 11 bases between. The V gene's germline CDR1 is MNHEY and CDR2 SVGAGI. The CDR3 contains 14 residues. The CDR3 region is CASSYLGRGTEAFF. CDR3 bases: TGTGCCAGCAGTTACCTAGGACGGGGCACTGAAGCTTTCTTT.

For the CDR3, the DNA is TGTGCCTTGGGGGCGGCTAACTATGGCTACACCTTC. It is translated as CALGAANYGYTF. The J gene is TRBJ1-2, the V gene TRBV28, with D perhaps TRBD1 (6 bases). This CDR3 has 12 amino acids. Germline CDR1 is MDHEN and CDR2 is SYDVKM. V dropped 11 bases and J dropped 0 bases, with 10 bases sitting between them.

The rearrangement links TRBV9 to TRBJ1-1; a possible D gene is TRBD1 (6 bases). CDR1 and CDR2 (germline): SGDLS, YYNGEE. This CDR3 spans 14 amino acids. V lost 0 bases to trimming and J lost 10 bases, with 16 bases between them. The CDR3 here is CASSVAGTGKTAFF. The CDR3 nucleotides read TGTGCCAGCAGCGTAGCTGGAACAGGGAAAACAGCTTTCTTT. The whole variable domain, remainder taken from reference TRBV9 and TRBJ1-1, is DSGVTQTPKHLITATGQRVTLRCSPRSGDLSVYWYQQSLDQGLQFLIQYYNGEERAKGNILERFSAQQFPDLHSELNLSSLELGDSALYFCASSVAGTGKTAFFGQGTRLTVV.